These 15 T cell receptor beta chains share one sample of origin, sequenced in a study of shared clonotypes between healthy human individuals. Sequencing was performed with immunoSEQ multiplex PCR; in TCRdb, only in-frame clones are kept and a portion is missing. The sample includes 2 million or so clones, less than 95% of them seen just once. Naive CD8 cells were CD45RO-negative, positively selected for CCR7, excluding terminally differentiated effector memory CD45RA+ cells. Sequencing used naive CD8+ T cells sorted from blood. These TCRs come from a man in his late teens or twenties in good health.

The rearrangement joins TRBV2 to TRBJ2-7; 8 positions match TRBD1. J was trimmed by 3 bases and V by 6 bases; bases with no gene match: 7. The germline V gene has CDR1 SNHLY and CDR2 FYNNEI. There are 14 residues in the CDR3. The CDR3 here is CASRRLGQDYEQYF. DNA for the CDR3: TGTGCCAGCAGGCGGTTGGGACAGGACTACGAGCAGTACTTC. Supplemented by reference TRBV2 and TRBJ2-7, the full variable domain reads EPEVTQTPSHQVTQMGQEVILRCVPISNHLYFYWYRQILGQKVEFLVSFYNNEISEKSEIFDDQFSVERPDGSNFTLKIRSTKLEDSAMYFCASRRLGQDYEQYFGPGTRLTVT.

The chain recombines TRBV13 with TRBJ2-7; the match to TRBD1 covers 9 bases. The J segment lost 1 base and the V segment lost 5 bases, leaving 3 bases of the junction unmatched. This CDR3 spans 14 amino acids. Germline CDR1 reads PRHDT; CDR2 reads FYEKMQ (reference sequence). CDR3 DNA: TGTGCCAGCAGCGGCGGGACAGGGTCCTACGAGCAGTACTTC. Its protein is CASSGGTGSYEQYF.

The CDR3 DNA is TGCGCCAGCAGCCAAGTTGGGGCCTACAATGAGCAGTTCTTC. Its protein is CASSQVGAYNEQFF. The V and J genes are TRBV4-3 and TRBJ2-1; no clear D gene. In germline, CDR1 is LGHNA, CDR2 YSLEER. Trimming removed 1 base from V and 2 bases from J, with 6 bases in between. This CDR3 is 14 amino acids long.

The chain is built from TRBV16 and TRBJ1-1; unclear D gene. This CDR3 spans 14 amino acids. Germline CDR1 KGHSY, CDR2 FQNENV. V lost 3 bases, J lost 4 bases, and 12 bases lay in between. The DNA of the CDR3 is TGTGCCAGCAGCCAGGGAGGGCCCGGCACTGAAGCTTTCTTT. Translation: CASSQGGPGTEAFF. Combining the CDR3 with reference TRBV16 and TRBJ1-1 gives the whole variable domain GEEVAQTPKHLVRGEGQKAKLYCAPIKGHSYVFWYQQVLKNEFKFLISFQNENVFDETGMPKERFSAKCLPNSPCSLEIQATKLEDSAVYFCASSQGGPGTEAFFGQGTRLTVV.

This clone is a singleton in its sample. V usage is TRBV7-9 and J usage is TRBJ1-1; 9 bases match TRBD1. CDR1 and CDR2 from the germline V gene are SEHNR and FQNEAQ (reference sequence). The CDR3 totals 14 residues. Trimming took 4 bases from V and 3 from J; bases not matched to a gene: 3. The CDR3 sequence: CASSWTGVDTEAFF. As DNA, the CDR3 is TGTGCCAGCAGCTGGACAGGGGTGGACACTGAAGCTTTCTTT.

The CDR3 nucleotides are TGTGCCAGCAGCTTGATAGGACTAGCGGGACGGGCAGGTGAGCAGTTCTTC. Encoded protein: CASSLIGLAGRAGEQFF. The chain uses TRBV5-4 and TRBJ2-1; 12 nucleotides agree with TRBD2. The germline gives CDR1 SGHNT, CDR2 YYREEE (reference sequence). The junction had 11 bases not matched to a gene; V was cut back by 1 base and J by 9 bases. The CDR3 has 17 residues.

In DNA form, the CDR3 reads TGTGCCAGCAGTGACCCACAGGGTTTGGGTGGAGAGACCCAGTACTTC. Protein: CASSDPQGLGGETQYF. The chain uses TRBV25-1 and TRBJ2-5; perhaps TRBD1 as D (6 bases). With 3 bases removed from V and 4 bases from J, the gap between germline ends came to 18 bases. CDR1 and CDR2 (germline): MGHDK, SYGVNS. The CDR3 has 16 amino acids.

Of note for this clone: This CDR3 is also generated by other DNA sequences in the sample. The chain uses TRBV30 and TRBJ2-7; D unclear. Germline V gene data show CDR1 as GTSNPN and CDR2 as SVGIG (reference sequence). The CDR3 runs 13 residues. With 2 bases removed from V and 4 bases from J, the gap between germline ends came to 12 bases. This chain's CDR3 is CAWSLGIGYEQYF. The CDR3 DNA reads as TGTGCCTGGAGTCTAGGGATCGGTTACGAGCAGTACTTC.

A remark on this clone: Other DNA sequences in this sample translate to the same CDR3. The genes are TRBV5-6 and TRBJ2-5; no firm D call. The CDR3 is 11 residues long. Per germline, CDR1 SGHDT and CDR2 YYEEEE. V lost 1 base, J lost 5 bases, and 3 bases lay in between. The CDR3 DNA reads as TGTGCCAGCAGCTTGACGGAGACCCAGTACTTC. It encodes CASSLTETQYF.

This chain connects TRBV7-2 to TRBJ1-1; D not certain. Trimming pared 5 bases from V and 5 bases from J, leaving 15 bases between. This CDR3 spans 14 amino acids. In germline, CDR1 is SGHTA, CDR2 FQGNSA. The CDR3 DNA is TGTGCCAGCAGCCTACTGGGAGGGTATACTGAAGCTTTCTTT. Its translation: CASSLLGGYTEAFF.

V and J are TRBV21-1 and TRBJ2-1; the table gives TRBD1 as D, unverified against the DNA. TRBV21-1 is annotated as a pseudogene. This CDR3 region has 18 residues. CDR3 bases: TGTGCCAGCAGCACGACAGGGGGTAGGTCCCCAGGGGACAATGAGCAGTTCTTC. Its protein is CASSTTGGRSPGDNEQFF.

The genes are TRBV6-5 and TRBJ2-1; D may be TRBD1 or TRBD2 (6 bases each). This CDR3 contains 13 residues. Deletions cut 2 bases from V and 9 bases from J, with 11 bases between. Germline V gene data show CDR1 as MNHEY and CDR2 as SVGAGI. The CDR3, as DNA: TGTGCCAGCAGTTACACCGGGGGCGGTGAGCAGTTCTTC. Translating it yields CASSYTGGGEQFF.

J is TRBJ2-2 and V is TRBV7-9; 8 bases fit TRBD1. The J segment lost 5 bases and the V segment lost 5 bases, leaving 7 bases of the junction unmatched. The germline V gene has CDR1 SEHNR and CDR2 FQNEAQ (reference sequence). The CDR3 has 15 residues. The CDR3 sequence is CASSHGQGETGELFF. The DNA of the CDR3 is TGTGCCAGCAGCCACGGACAGGGCGAGACCGGGGAGCTGTTTTTT.

V and J are TRBV6-1 and TRBJ1-1; no definite D call. This CDR3 has 14 residues. The V gene lost 3 bases and the J gene lost 3 bases, with 11 bases spanning the gap. Germline assignment: CDR1 MNHNS and CDR2 SASEGT. Here the CDR3 DNA reads TGTGCCAGCAGTGATTTCGGCGAGGACACTGAAGCTTTCTTT. Its translation: CASSDFGEDTEAFF.

This chain links TRBV6-6 with TRBJ1-2; TRBD1 agrees at 7 bases. The length of the CDR3 is 14 residues. J lost 4 bases, V lost 6 bases, and 8 bases had no gene match. The germline CDR1 and CDR2 sequences are MNHNY and SVGAGI (reference sequence). The CDR3 protein is CASRPRGDLYGYTF. Written as DNA, the CDR3 is TGTGCCAGCAGACCCAGGGGGGACCTCTATGGCTACACCTTC.